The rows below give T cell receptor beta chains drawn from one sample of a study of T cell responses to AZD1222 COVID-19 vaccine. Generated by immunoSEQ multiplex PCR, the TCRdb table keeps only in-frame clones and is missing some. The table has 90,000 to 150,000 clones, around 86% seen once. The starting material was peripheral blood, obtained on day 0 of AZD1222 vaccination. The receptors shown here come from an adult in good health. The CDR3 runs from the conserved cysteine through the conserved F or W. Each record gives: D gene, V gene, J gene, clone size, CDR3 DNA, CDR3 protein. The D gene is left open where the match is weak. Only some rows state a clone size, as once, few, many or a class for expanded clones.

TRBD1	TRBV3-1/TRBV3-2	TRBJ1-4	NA	TGTGCCAGCAGCTTCCAGGGGGCGACAGGGGTGGCTAAGGAAAAACTGTTTTTT	CASSFQGATGVAKEKLFF
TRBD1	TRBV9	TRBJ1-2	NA	TGTGCCAGCAGCGTCGAACCCCAGGGGGACTATGGCTACACCTTC	CASSVEPQGDYGYTF
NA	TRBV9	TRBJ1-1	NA	TGTGCCAGCAGCCGGTTCCTCGGTGAAGCTTTCTTT	CASSRFLGEAFF
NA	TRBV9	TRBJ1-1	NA	TGTGCCAGCAGCGTAGTGGGATCGGGGAACACTGAAGCTTTCTTT	CASSVVGSGNTEAFF
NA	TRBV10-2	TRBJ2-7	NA	TGCGCCAGCAGTGAGTTCGAGCAGTACTTC	CASSEFEQYF
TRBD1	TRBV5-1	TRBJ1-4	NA	TGCGCCAGCAGCTTGGCCGGGACAGAACTTAATGAAAAACTGTTTTTT	CASSLAGTELNEKLFF
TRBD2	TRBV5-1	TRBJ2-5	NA	TGCGCCAGCAGCGTCCGACTAGCGGGGGGGCCTTCCGGAGAGACCCAGTACTTC	CASSVRLAGGPSGETQYF
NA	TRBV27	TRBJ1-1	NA	TGTGCCAGCAGTAAGACGGGATTGGTGGGAGCAAGTAATGAAGCTTTCTTT	CASSKTGLVGASNEAFF
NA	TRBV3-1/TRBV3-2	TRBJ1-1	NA	TGTGCCAGCAGCCAGAGGAGGGGCACTGAAGCTTTCTTT	CASSQRRGTEAFF
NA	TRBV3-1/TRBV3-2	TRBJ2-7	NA	TGTGCCAGCAGCCAAGTTGCAGGCTACGAGCAGTACTTC	CASSQVAGYEQYF
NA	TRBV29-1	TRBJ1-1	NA	TGCAGCGTTGACTCGGTGAACACTGAAGCTTTCTTT	CSVDSVNTEAFF
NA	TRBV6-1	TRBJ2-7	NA	TGTGCCAGCAGTGATAGGACAGATCTTTCCTACGAGCAGTACTTC	CASSDRTDLSYEQYF
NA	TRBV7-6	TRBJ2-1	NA	TGTGCCAGCAGCTTAGACCAAGGCCGTGAGCAGTTCTTC	CASSLDQGREQFF
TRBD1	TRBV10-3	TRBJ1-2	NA	TGTGCCATCAGTGAGGACAGGGGTTATGGCTACACCTTC	CAISEDRGYGYTF
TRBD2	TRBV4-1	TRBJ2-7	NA	TGCGCCAGCAGCCAGCTAGCGGGGGGGACCTACGAGCAGTACTTC	CASSQLAGGTYEQYF
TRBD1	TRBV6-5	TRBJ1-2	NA	TGTGCCAGCAGAACAGGGGGTGGCTATGGCTACACCTTC	CASRTGGGYGYTF
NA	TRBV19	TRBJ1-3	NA	TGTGCCAGTAGTATCTCAATCTCTGGAAACACCATATATTTT	CASSISISGNTIYF
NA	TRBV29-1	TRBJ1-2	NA	TGCAGCGTTGAAGATCCGACTAACTATGGCTACACCTTC	CSVEDPTNYGYTF
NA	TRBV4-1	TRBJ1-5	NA	TGCGCCAGCAGCCCCCCCGGGGCGCGCGGTCAGCCCCAGCATTTT	CASSPPGARGQPQHF
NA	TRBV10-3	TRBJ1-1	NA	TGTGCCATCAGTGACACAGGAAGCTTGCAAGCTTTCTTT	CAISDTGSLQAFF
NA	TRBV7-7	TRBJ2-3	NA	TGTGCCAGCAGCTTAGGTGTGCGGGGACGGAGCTCAGATACGCAGTATTTT	CASSLGVRGRSSDTQYF
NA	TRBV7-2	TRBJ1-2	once	TGTGCCAGCAGCTTAGGTCCCGGGGGGTATGGCTACACCTTC	CASSLGPGGYGYTF
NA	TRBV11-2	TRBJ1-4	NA	TGTGCCAGCAGCTTTCTTGAAAAACTGTTTTTT	CASSFLEKLFF
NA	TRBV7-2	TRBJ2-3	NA	TGTGCCAGGACAATGGTTACCATTATCACAGATACGCAGTATTTT	CARTMVTIITDTQYF
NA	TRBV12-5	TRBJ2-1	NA	TGTGCTAGTGGTACTACCCCCTTGGGGCTGGGCAGTGGTGTTAATGAGCAGTTCTTC	CASGTTPLGLGSGVNEQFF
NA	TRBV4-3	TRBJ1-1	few	TGCGCCAGCAGCCAAGAGGCGACAGTCACTTGGGGCACTGAAGCTTTCTTT	CASSQEATVTWGTEAFF
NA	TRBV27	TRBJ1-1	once	TGTGCCAGCAGTTCGGGACTTTCTTCCGGTGAAGCTTTCTTT	CASSSGLSSGEAFF
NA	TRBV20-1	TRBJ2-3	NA	TGCAGTGCTAGTCCGGTAACTGTCACAGATACGCAGTATTTT	CSASPVTVTDTQYF